This T cell receptor beta chain came from a study of human T cells and chemical hapten exposure. Whole-study context: The variation in per-sample TCR yields arose mainly from small differences in pooled library volumes.

Regarding time point: patch test 3, about 24 weeks after DPC sensitization. The treatment here: therapeutic diphenylcyclopropenone sensitization with weekly scalp DPC. Blood sampling occurred before each patch-test application. Study-level results: Sensitization with DPC brought no change to TCRs above 1 in 1000 in frequency. Patch test score was positively correlated with the counts of PT1 expanded TCRs.

At least ten counts were recorded for this clonotype. As yet, its antigen is unknown. MiXCR, applied by TCRdb to the RACE reads, yields one record per CDR3 protein. The data show about 92,000 distinct CDR3 sequences, 9.5% to 13% seen once. Specimen: whole blood, collected in connection with sensitization to the hapten diphenylcyclopropenone (DPC). This receptor was obtained from a woman in her twenties or thirties with alopecia areata. Some clones in this sample may be carry-over from other donors' samples.

The CDR3 DNA reads as TGTGCCAGCAGCCAAGTGAACGTCGGCAATGAGCAGTTCTTC. As protein: CASSQVNVGNEQFF. This sequence joins TRBV3-1 and TRBJ2-1; D call uncertain. V lost 1 base to trimming and J lost 6 bases, with 10 bases between them. Germline V gene sequence: CDR1 LGHDT, CDR2 YNNKEL (reference sequence). The CDR3 is made up of 14 amino acids.